This TCR beta chain emerged from a study of CD8 T cells in Susac syndrome. An amount of RNA that ranged from roughly 0.5 to 1 ug was reverse transcribed with random hexamers. It was immunoSEQ multiplex PCR that amplified TCR beta CDR3 across 54 Vbeta and 13 Jbeta. One entry per CDR3 protein, called by TCRdb with MiXCR from the immunoSEQ multiplex PCR reads. The table shows roughly 110,000 distinct CDR3 sequences, with approximately 95% occurring only once. The CDR3 has 19 amino acids. The junction had 10 bases not matched to a gene; V was cut back by 2 bases and J by 0 bases. The clonotype comes from a human donor with Susac syndrome. The chain combines TRBV23-1 with TRBJ2-6, with TRBD1 identical over 7 bases. Being an ORF, TRBV23-1 has a function that is uncertain. Sequencing was carried out using CD8+ T cells from PBMCs. The CDR3 coding sequence is TGCGCCAGCAGTCAACAAGCCGGGACAGCCAGCTCTGGGGCCAACGTCCTGACTTTC. Protein: CASSQQAGTASSGANVLTF.